This T cell receptor (beta chain) stems from a study of radiotherapy plus CTLA-4 blockade in lung cancer. Looking at the study overall: Objective responses arose in about 18% of patients, and approximately 28% experienced disease control. Whole-study results and caveats: With interferon-beta, early dynamics of blood T cell clones were reported to best predict response. There was expansion of tumor-derived TCR clones in blood after radiotherapy plus ipilimumab.

This CDR3 has 17 residues. Trimming at V came to 2 bases and at J to 1 base, leaving 6 bases not matched to a gene. Germline CDR1 reads KGHSH; CDR2 reads LQKENI. Patients in the study, people with chemo-refractory metastatic non-small-cell lung cancer, received focal radiation plus ipilimumab CTLA-4 blockade. Measured with immunoSEQ multiplex PCR; TCRdb has only the in-frame clones, and not every one. Of around 110,000 clones in the sample, over 80% are singletons; the top ten hold approximately 6.6%. Concerning this clone itself: What it binds is unknown.

This sample comprised peripheral blood, obtained from a patient treated with radiotherapy plus ipilimumab. The source of this sequence is a human donor with non-small cell lung cancer that progressed on radiotherapy plus ipilimumab. The genes are TRBV18 and TRBJ1-5, with 9 bases that match TRBD1. CDR3 in amino acids: CASSPGGQGSSNQPQHF. The CDR3 DNA reads as TGTGCCAGCTCACCAGGCGGACAGGGGTCGAGCAATCAGCCCCAGCATTTT.